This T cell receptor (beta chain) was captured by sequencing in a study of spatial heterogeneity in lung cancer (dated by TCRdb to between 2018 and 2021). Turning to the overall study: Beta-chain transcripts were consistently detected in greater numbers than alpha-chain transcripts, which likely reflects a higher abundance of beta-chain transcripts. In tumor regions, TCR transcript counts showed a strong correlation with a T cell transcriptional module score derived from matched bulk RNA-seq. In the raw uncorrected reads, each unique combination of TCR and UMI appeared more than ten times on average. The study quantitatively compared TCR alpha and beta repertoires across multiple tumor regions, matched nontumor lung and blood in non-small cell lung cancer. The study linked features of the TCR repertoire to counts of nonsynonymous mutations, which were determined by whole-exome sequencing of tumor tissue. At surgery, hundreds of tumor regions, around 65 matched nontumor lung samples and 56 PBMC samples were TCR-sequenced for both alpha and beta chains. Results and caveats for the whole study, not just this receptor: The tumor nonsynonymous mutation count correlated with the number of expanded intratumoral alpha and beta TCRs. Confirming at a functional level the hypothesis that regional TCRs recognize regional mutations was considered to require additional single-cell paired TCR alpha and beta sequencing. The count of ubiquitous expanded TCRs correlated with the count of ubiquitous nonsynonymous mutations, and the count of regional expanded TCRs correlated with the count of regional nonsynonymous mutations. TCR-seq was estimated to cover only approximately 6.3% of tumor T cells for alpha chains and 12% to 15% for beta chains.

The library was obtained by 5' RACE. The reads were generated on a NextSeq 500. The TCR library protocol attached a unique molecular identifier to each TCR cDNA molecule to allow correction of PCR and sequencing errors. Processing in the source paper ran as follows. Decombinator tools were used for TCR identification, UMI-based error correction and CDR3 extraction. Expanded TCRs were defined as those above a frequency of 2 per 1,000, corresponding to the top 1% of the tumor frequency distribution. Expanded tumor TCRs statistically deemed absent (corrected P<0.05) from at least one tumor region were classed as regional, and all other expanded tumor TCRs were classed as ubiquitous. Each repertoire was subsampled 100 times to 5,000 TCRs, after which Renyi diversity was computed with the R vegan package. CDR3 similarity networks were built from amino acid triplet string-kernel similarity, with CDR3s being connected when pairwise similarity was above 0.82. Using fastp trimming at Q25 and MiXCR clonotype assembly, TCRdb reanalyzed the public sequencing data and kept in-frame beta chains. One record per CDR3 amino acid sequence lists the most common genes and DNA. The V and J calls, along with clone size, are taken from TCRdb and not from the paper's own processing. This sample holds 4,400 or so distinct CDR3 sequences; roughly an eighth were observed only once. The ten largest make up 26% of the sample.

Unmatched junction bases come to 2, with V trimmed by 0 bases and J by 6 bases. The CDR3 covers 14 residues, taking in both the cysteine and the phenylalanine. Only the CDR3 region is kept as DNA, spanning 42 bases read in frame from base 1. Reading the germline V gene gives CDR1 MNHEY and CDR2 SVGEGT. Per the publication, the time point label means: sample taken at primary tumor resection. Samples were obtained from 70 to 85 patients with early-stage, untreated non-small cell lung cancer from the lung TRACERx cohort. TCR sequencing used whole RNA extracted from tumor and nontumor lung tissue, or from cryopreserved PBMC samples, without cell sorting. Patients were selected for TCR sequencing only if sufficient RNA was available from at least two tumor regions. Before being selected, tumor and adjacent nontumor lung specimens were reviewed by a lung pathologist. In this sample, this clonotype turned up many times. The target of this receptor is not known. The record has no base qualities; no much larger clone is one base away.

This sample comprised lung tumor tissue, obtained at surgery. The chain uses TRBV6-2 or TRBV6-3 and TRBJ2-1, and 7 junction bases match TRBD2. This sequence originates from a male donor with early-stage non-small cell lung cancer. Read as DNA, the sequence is TGTGCCAGCAGTTACTCCACTAGCGCCAATGAGCAGTTCTTC. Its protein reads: CASSYSTSANEQFF.